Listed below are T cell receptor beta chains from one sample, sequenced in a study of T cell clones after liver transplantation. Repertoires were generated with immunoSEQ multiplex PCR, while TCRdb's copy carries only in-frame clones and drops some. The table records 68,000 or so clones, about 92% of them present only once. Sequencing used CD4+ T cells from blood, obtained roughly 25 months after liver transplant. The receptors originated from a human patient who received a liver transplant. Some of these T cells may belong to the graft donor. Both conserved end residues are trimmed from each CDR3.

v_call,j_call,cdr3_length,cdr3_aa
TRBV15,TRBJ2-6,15,ATSMGTADSGANVLT
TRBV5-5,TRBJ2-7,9,ASSSFYEQY
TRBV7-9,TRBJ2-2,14,ASSLTRGWNTGELF
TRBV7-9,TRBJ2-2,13,ASSLVSGLAEELF
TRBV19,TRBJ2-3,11,ASSIGSTDTQY
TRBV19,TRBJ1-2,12,ASSGLQVSYGYT
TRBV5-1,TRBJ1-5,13,ASSPGQGRNQPQH
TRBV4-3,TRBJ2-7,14,ASSQVGNDPAYEQY
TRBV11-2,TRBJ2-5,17,ASSSRARQPLIGQETQY
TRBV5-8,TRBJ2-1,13,ASSPRQARNNEQF
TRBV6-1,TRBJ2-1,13,ASSEGLAGGSEQF
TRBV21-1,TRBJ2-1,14,ASSGEPGSSDNEQF
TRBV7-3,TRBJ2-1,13,ASSLIAGPYNEQF
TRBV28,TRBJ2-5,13,ASSLAGTGRETQY
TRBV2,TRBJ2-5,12,ASSGLGGVAAQY
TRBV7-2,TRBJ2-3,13,ASSLDGGRGDTQY
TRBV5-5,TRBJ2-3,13,ASSWGLAGDGTQY
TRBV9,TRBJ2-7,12,ASSSTGSLYEQY
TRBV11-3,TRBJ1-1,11,ASTLDSRAEAF
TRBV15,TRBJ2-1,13,ATSKLAGPLNEQF
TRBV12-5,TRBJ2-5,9,ASGLVETQY
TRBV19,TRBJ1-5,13,ASSIGQGINQPQH
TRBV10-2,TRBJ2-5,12,ASGWTSGRETQY
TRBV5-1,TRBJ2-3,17,ASSLGAAVGGKGTDTQY
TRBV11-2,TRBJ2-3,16,ASSRGSPSGRGTDTQY
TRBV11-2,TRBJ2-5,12,ASSLWGGQETQY
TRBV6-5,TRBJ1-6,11,ASSSHGDSPLH
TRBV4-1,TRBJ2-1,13,ASSQDVLRRGEQF
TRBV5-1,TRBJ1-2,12,ASSYTGVVDGYT
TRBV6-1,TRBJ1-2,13,ASSEMRTGVYGYT
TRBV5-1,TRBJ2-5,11,ASSFGAQETQY
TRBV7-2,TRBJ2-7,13,ASSLDASETYEQY
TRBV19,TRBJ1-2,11,ASSRGQDYGYT
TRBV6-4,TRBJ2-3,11,ASSTGTRDTQY
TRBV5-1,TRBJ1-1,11,ASSFGEDTEAF
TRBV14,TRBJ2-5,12,ASSRLGLGETQY
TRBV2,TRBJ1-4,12,ASSGVTGNEKLF
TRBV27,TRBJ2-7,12,ASSLRTLGYEQY
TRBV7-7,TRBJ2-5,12,ASSFGQGGETQY
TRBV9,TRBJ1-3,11,ASSPISGNTIY
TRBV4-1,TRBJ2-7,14,ASSLGYRDGAYEQY
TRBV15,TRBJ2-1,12,ATSRDSWYNEQF
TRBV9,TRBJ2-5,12,ASSELRGGETQY
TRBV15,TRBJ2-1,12,ATSPGLGRNEQF
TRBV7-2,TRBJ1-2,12,ASSSGRPNYGYT
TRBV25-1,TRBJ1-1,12,ASSEFQGMTEAF
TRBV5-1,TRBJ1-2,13,ASSLDAGSNYGYT
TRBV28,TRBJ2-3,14,ASSTTSGRRTDTQY
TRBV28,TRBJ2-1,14,ASSSGGQRPYNEQF
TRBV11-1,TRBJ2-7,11,ASKGGARDEQY
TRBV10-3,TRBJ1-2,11,ASLQENYYGYT
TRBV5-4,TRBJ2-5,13,ASSTTSGSKETQY
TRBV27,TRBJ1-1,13,ASSLAGPGYTEAF
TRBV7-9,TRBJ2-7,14,ASSLGSGGPGYEQY
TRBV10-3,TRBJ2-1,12,AIRAAGVRNEQF
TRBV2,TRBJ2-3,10,ASSLEGDTQY
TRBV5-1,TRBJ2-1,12,ASSLGGSGDEQF